This entry lists 14 T cell receptor beta chains sequenced from one sample in a study of cytomegalovirus exposure and HLA in healthy donors. The PCR ran on 60 Vbeta and 13 Jbeta primers. The table came from immunoSEQ multiplex PCR; TCRdb's copy has only in-frame clones and leaves some out. The table shows about 150,000 clones, with 75% to 80% occurring only once. The sample taken for sequencing was PBMCs. The receptors were gathered from a woman aged 25 to 39 in good health and CMV-seronegative.

The gene calls are TRBV7-3 and TRBJ2-1; 8 nucleotides line up with TRBD1. Germline lookup yields CDR1 SGHTA and CDR2 FQGTGA. CDR3 length: 15 amino acids. Trimming cost V 5 bases and J 9 bases; bases outside gene matches: 12. CDR3 sequence (DNA): TGTGCCAGCAGCCCCCCAGGGGGCGATCGTGGTGAGCAGTTCTTC. Translated: CASSPPGGDRGEQFF. Complete variable domain (other parts from reference TRBV7-3 and TRBJ2-1): GAGVSQTPSNKVTEKGKYVELRCDPISGHTALYWYRQSLGQGPEFLIYFQGTGAADDSGLPNDRFFAVRPEGSVSTLKIQRTERGDSAVYLCASSPPGGDRGEQFFGPGTRLTVL.

The chain links TRBV30 to TRBJ2-1; 16 bases fit TRBD2. CDR1 and CDR2 from the germline V gene are GTSNPN and SVGIG (reference sequence). CDR3 length equals 18 residues. V lost 1 base and J lost 2; bases outside the gene matches: 5. In DNA, the CDR3 is TGTGCCTGGAGTGAGGGACTAGCGGGGGGGGGACCCTACAATGAGCAGTTCTTC. Its translation: CAWSEGLAGGGPYNEQFF.

This clone showed up just once. The chain uses TRBV27 and TRBJ2-3; 12 bases fit TRBD2. This CDR3 has 15 residues. The V and J ends lost 5 bases and 5 bases, in that order; junction bases with no gene match: 5. From germline, CDR1 is MNHEY and CDR2 SMNVEV (reference sequence). CDR3: CASSVLAGGQDTQYF. The CDR3 bases are TGTGCCAGCAGTGTACTAGCGGGGGGCCAAGATACGCAGTATTTT.

This clone was counted a few times. The chain recombines TRBV10-3 with TRBJ1-2; the D is unclear. Germline V lookup: CDR1 ENHRY, CDR2 SYGVKD. The ends were cut back, 0 bases at V and 0 bases at J, with 8 bases in the middle. The CDR3 is 15 residues long. This CDR3 reads CAISESPVTNYGYTF. The CDR3 DNA reads as TGTGCCATCAGTGAGTCTCCGGTGACTAACTATGGCTACACCTTC.

The gene calls are TRBV30 and TRBJ1-2, with 8 bases lining up with TRBD1. Looked up from germline, CDR1 is GTSNPN and CDR2 is SVGIG (reference sequence). The CDR3 runs to 13 residues. After removal of 7 bases from V and 2 bases from J, the junction contained 6 bases not matched to a gene. This CDR3 reads CASRTGTNYGYTF. DNA of the CDR3: TGTGCCTCGAGGACAGGGACCAACTATGGCTACACCTTC.

The J gene is TRBJ1-2, the V gene TRBV28; TRBD1 matches 7 bases. The V gene's germline CDR1 is MDHEN and CDR2 SYDVKM. V shed 6 bases and J 4 bases; nucleotides not matched to a gene: 5. There are 13 residues in the CDR3. CDR3 nucleotide sequence: TGTGCCAGCAGCCTGGACAGGACCTATGGCTACACCTTC. It translates to CASSLDRTYGYTF.

The J gene is TRBJ1-2, the V gene TRBV5-1, with TRBD1 matching 8 bases. The CDR3 contains 15 residues. The germline gives CDR1 SGHRS, CDR2 YFSETQ. Trimming at V came to 7 bases and at J to 6 bases, leaving 14 bases not matched to a gene. The CDR3 reads CASHSTFPGGDGYTF. The DNA for the CDR3 is TGCGCCAGCCACTCCACTTTCCCAGGGGGCGATGGCTACACCTTC.

V gene TRBV27 combines with J gene TRBJ1-5; maybe TRBD1 (5 bases). Trimming took off 3 bases at V and 2 bases at J, with 8 bases between the two ends. The germline CDR1 and CDR2 sequences are MNHEY and SMNVEV (reference sequence). This CDR3 spans 14 amino acids. The CDR3 sequence: CASSLGGGNQPQHF. In nucleotides, the CDR3 is TGTGCCAGCAGTTTGGGGGGAGGCAATCAGCCCCAGCATTTT.

V gene TRBV4-1 combines with J gene TRBJ1-2; D not resolved. V gave up 3 bases and J gave up 1 base, with 15 bases separating them. CDR3 size: 16 residues. Germline CDR1 is MGHRA and CDR2 is YSYEKL. The CDR3 protein is CASSHVGIGDNYGYTF. In nucleotides, the CDR3 is TGCGCCAGCAGCCACGTTGGGATCGGGGATAACTATGGCTACACCTTC.

The chain has TRBV4-1 and TRBJ1-2, with TRBD1 matching over 7 bases. The germline gives CDR1 MGHRA, CDR2 YSYEKL. With 0 bases clipped from V and 1 base from J, the junction kept 2 bases outside the gene matches. The CDR3 consists of 15 residues. CDR3 protein: CASSQDPGGNYGYTF. The CDR3, as DNA: TGCGCCAGCAGCCAAGATCCAGGGGGTAACTATGGCTACACCTTC.

The rearrangement uses TRBV10-2 and TRBJ2-6; TRBD1 might be the D (5 bases). The germline V gene has CDR1 WSHSY and CDR2 SAAADI. This CDR3 comprises 18 residues. The CDR3 region has the DNA TGCGCAACGGATGGTGGGCAGGGCGGAAACTCTGGGGCCAACGTCCTGACTTTC. Translating it yields CATDGGQGGNSGANVLTF.

This clone was observed once. This chain connects TRBV15 to TRBJ2-2; 9 bases align to TRBD1. The germline V gene encodes CDR1 LNHNV and CDR2 YYDKDF (reference sequence). The length of the CDR3 is 16 residues. V lost 11 bases to trimming and J lost 5 bases; unmatched junction nucleotides: 15. CDR3 sequence: CASTTGGQGKTGELFF. CDR3 sequence (DNA): TGTGCCTCAACCACAGGGGGACAGGGTAAAACCGGGGAGCTGTTTTTT.

The chain recombines TRBV5-1 with TRBJ1-1; 8 nucleotides line up with TRBD1. The germline gives CDR1 SGHRS, CDR2 YFSETQ. Trimming cost V 4 bases and J 0 bases; bases outside gene matches: 8. The CDR3 is made up of 16 amino acids. In nucleotides, the CDR3 is TGCGCCAGCAGCGACGACAGGGGTTTTATGAACACTGAAGCTTTCTTT. This gives the protein CASSDDRGFMNTEAFF.

This clone was counted a few times. The genes are TRBV7-2 and TRBJ1-6; D is undetermined. The CDR3 runs 17 residues. The V gene's germline CDR1 is SGHTA and CDR2 FQGNSA. Trimming cost V 1 base and J 0 bases, with 10 bases left between them. Here the CDR3 DNA reads TGTGCCAGCAGCTTAGTGGGGAGTAGCTCCTATAATTCACCCCTCCACTTT. Its translation: CASSLVGSSSYNSPLHF.